The T cell receptor (beta chain) under discussion was sequenced for a study of T cell changes during pregnancy in multiple sclerosis. Sequenced by immunoSEQ multiplex PCR; TCRdb stores in-frame clones only, minus some. The sample carries approximately 32,000 clones, around 90% recorded once. The source was CD8+ T cells from peripheral blood mononuclear cells, collected in the first trimester of pregnancy. This TCR was sampled from a female donor with multiple sclerosis, enrolled in a pregnancy study.

In DNA, the CDR3 is TGTGCCAGCAACACCGGGCGGGCTAGCGCTAAGAAAGGTGAGCAGTTCTTC. Amino acid sequence: CASNTGRASAKKGEQFF. This rearrangement joins TRBV7-9 to TRBJ2-1, with a weak D call TRBD2 (6 bases). The germline V and J ends were trimmed by 7 bases and 9 bases, with 28 bases remaining between them. The CDR3 runs to 17 residues. Germline V lookup: CDR1 SEHNR, CDR2 FQNEAQ (reference sequence).